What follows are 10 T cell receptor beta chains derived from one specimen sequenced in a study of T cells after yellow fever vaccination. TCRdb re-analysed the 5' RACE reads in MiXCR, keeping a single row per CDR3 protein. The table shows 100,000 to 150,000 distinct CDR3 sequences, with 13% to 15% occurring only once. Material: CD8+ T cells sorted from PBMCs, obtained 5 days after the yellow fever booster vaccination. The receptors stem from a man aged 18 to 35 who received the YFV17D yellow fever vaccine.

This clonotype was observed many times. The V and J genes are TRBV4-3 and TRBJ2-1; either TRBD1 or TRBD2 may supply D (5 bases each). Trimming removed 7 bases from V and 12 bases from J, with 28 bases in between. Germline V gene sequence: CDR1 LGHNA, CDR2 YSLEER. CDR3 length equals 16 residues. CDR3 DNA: TGCGCCAGCACCCCACCAAGAGGAGGTTTGTTGACAGCGCAGTTCTTC. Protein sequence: CASTPPRGGLLTAQFF.

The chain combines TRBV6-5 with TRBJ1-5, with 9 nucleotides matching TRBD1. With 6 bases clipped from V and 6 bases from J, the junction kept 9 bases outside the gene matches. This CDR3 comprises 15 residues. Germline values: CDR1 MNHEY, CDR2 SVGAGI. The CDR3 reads CASRSDRGIGQPQHF. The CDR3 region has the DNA TGTGCCAGCAGATCCGACAGGGGGATTGGTCAGCCCCAGCATTTT.

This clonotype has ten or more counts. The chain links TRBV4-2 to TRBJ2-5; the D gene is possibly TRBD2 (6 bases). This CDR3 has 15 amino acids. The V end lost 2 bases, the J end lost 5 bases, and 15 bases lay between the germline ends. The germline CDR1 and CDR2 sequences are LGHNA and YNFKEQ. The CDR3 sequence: CASSQSAGPVETQYF. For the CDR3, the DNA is TGTGCCAGCAGCCAATCTGCGGGGCCGGTGGAGACCCAGTACTTC.

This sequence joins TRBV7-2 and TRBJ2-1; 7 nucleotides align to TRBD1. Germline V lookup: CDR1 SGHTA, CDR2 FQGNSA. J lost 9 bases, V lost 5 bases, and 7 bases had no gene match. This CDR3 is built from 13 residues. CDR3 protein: CASSRTGEAEQFF. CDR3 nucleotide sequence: TGTGCCAGCAGCCGAACAGGGGAAGCTGAGCAGTTCTTC.

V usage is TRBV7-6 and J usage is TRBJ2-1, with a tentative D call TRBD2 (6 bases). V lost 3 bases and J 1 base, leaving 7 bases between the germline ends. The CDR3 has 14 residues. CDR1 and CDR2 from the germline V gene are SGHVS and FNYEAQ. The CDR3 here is CASSFSGSYNEQFF. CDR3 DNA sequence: TGTGCCAGCAGCTTCAGCGGGTCCTACAATGAGCAGTTCTTC.

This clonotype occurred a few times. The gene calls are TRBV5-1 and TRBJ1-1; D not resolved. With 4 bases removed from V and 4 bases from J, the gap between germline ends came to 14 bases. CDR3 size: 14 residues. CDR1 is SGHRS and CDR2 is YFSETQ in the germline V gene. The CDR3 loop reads CASSPVGQPTEAFF. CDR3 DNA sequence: TGCGCCAGCAGCCCCGTCGGGCAGCCCACTGAAGCTTTCTTT.

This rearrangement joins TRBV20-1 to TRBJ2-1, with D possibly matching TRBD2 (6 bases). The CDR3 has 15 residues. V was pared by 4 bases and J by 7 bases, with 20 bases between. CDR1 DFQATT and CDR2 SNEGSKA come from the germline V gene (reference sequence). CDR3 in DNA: TGCAGTGCTAAGGGAGGACGTTCCTTCTGGAATGAGCAGTTCTTC. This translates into CSAKGGRSFWNEQFF.

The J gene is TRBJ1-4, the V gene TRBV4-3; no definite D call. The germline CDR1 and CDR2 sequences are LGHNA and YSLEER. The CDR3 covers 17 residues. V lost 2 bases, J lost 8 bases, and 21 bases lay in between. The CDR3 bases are TGCGCCAGCAGCCAAATTGGGAAGGGAGGAATTTACGAAAAACTGTTTTTT. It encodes CASSQIGKGGIYEKLFF.

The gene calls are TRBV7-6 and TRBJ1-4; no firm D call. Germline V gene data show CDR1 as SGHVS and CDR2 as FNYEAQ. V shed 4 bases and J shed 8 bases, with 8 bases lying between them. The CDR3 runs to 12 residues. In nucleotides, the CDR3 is TGTGCCAGCAGCTACGACTCGGAAAAACTGTTTTTT. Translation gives CASSYDSEKLFF.

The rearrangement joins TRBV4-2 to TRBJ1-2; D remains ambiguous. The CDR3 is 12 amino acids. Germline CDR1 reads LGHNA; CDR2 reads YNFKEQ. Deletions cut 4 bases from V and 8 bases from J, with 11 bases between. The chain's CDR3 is CASSPPAGGYTF. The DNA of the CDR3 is TGTGCCAGCAGCCCCCCAGCGGGGGGCTACACCTTC.